This TCR beta chain is drawn from a study of cytomegalovirus exposure and HLA in healthy donors. Use of 60 Vbeta and 13 Jbeta primers characterized the PCR. Assay: immunoSEQ multiplex PCR; the TCRdb copy retains only in-frame clones and omits some. Altogether approximately 100,000 clones are present, 85% being singletons, with the ten largest covering 6.5% to 9%. The CDR3 spans 16 residues. From germline, CDR1 is SEHNR and CDR2 FQNEAQ (reference sequence). Trimming cost V 0 bases and J 6 bases, with 18 bases left between them. This sequence joins TRBV7-9 and TRBJ2-7, with D possibly TRBD1 on 5 matching bases. This TCR was recovered from a man aged 35-49 years in good health and CMV-seropositive. The sequencing sample was made of PBMCs. The chain's CDR3 is CASSLAIGQGVGEQYF. The DNA for the CDR3 is TGTGCCAGCAGCTTAGCGATCGGGCAGGGTGTCGGCGAGCAGTACTTC. The complete variable domain, with remaining parts taken from reference TRBV7-9 and TRBJ2-7, reads DTGVSQNPRHKITKRGQNVTFRCDPISEHNRLYWYRQTLGQGPEFLTYFQNEAQLEKSRLLSDRFSAERPKGSFSTLEIQRTEQGDSAMYLCASSLAIGQGVGEQYFGPGTRLTVT.